This T cell receptor beta chain was sequenced in a study of T cells in Graves' hyperthyroidism and ophthalmopathy. Overall study context: The initial diagnosis was the point when peripheral blood was collected, ahead of any treatment.

This clonotype was recorded many times. The antigen remains undetermined. Study-wide results and limits: Separating ophthalmopathy from stable hyperthyroidism was achieved by a 13 V-J model.

This CDR3 has 16 amino acids. Germline V gene lookup returns CDR1 SNHLY and CDR2 FYNNEI. After removal of 6 bases from V and 5 bases from J, the junction contained 14 bases not matched to a gene. RNA transcripts served as the template for amplifying TCR beta CDR3 regions. Carried out on the TCR CDR3, a first-round RT-PCR used the HTBI primer set. TCRdb ran MiXCR on the multiplex PCR reads and lists one entry per CDR3 protein. This sample carries almost 350,000 distinct CDR3 sequences, 15% to 20% of them seen once, and the ten largest clones take around 15%. The source is a woman in her forties with Graves' ophthalmopathy. The sequencing sample was made of blood. V gene TRBV2 combines with J gene TRBJ2-5, with TRBD1 identical over 8 bases. Here the CDR3 reads CASSYTIDRGGETQYF. The CDR3 coding sequence is TGTGCCAGCAGCTATACCATTGACAGGGGTGGGGAGACCCAGTACTTC.